Presented here are 6 T cell receptor beta chains from one specimen sequenced in a study of blood T cell repertoires in COVID-19. Only in-frame clones appear in the TCRdb table, and some are missing; sequencing was by immunoSEQ multiplex PCR. The sample comprises about 190,000 clones, more than 75% of which are singletons, and about a sixth rests with the top ten. Sequenced: PBMCs or T cells enriched from blood (not recorded which). These TCRs come from a woman between 50 and 59 years old with acute COVID-19.

The gene calls are TRBV5-6 and TRBJ2-1; a possible D gene is TRBD1 (6 bases). Germline V gives CDR1 SGHDT, CDR2 YYEEEE. This CDR3 is built from 14 residues. V lost 3 bases, J lost 15 bases, and 22 bases lay in between. As DNA, the CDR3 is TGTGCCAGCAGCTCACAGGGATCCGGGACAAGTCCGTTCTTC. Amino acids: CASSSQGSGTSPFF.

V is TRBV7-3 and J is TRBJ2-5; 12 bases match TRBD2. The CDR3 length is 17 residues. V trimming: 1 base; J trimming: 9 bases; junction bases outside the gene matches: 12. Looked up from germline, CDR1 is SGHTA and CDR2 is FQGTGA. The CDR3 DNA follows: TGTGCCAGCAGCTTAATTCCTCCGCTAGCGGGGGGGCGGGCCCAGTACTTC. It yields the protein CASSLIPPLAGGRAQYF.

The chain uses TRBV10-3 and TRBJ2-5, with a possible D match to TRBD2 (5 bases). V lost 4 bases and J lost 5, with 11 bases in between. Germline V gene lookup returns CDR1 ENHRY and CDR2 SYGVKD. The length of the CDR3 is 13 residues. The CDR3 DNA reads as TGTGCCATCAGTGCAGAGGGAACCGAGACCCAGTACTTC. It codes for CAISAEGTETQYF.

The chain carries TRBV19 and TRBJ1-4, with D maybe TRBD1 (5 bases). Germline V gene data show CDR1 as LNHDA and CDR2 as SQIVND (reference sequence). V was pared by 3 bases and J by 3 bases, with 14 bases between. This CDR3 comprises 16 residues. The CDR3 nucleotides read TGTGCCAGTAGTATTGGAGGGGTGCAGGCTAATGAAAAACTGTTTTTT. Encoded protein: CASSIGGVQANEKLFF.

The chain joins TRBV5-1 to TRBJ1-1; the D gene is possibly TRBD1 (5 bases). Germline CDR1 and CDR2: SGHRS and YFSETQ. The CDR3 has 15 residues. V was pared by 0 bases and J by 1 base, with 10 bases between. The CDR3 spells CASSLAGGGNTEAFF. The DNA of the CDR3 is TGCGCCAGCAGCTTGGCTGGGGGGGGGAACACTGAAGCTTTCTTT.

The chain combines TRBV6-2 or TRBV6-3 with TRBJ2-7; D gene uncertain. The germline V gene encodes CDR1 MNHEY and CDR2 SVGEGT. The CDR3 runs to 13 residues. With 1 base removed from V and 3 bases from J, the gap between germline ends came to 7 bases. The CDR3 protein is CASSYLADYEQYV. CDR3 DNA sequence: TGTGCCAGCAGTTACTTGGCGGACTACGAGCAGTACGTC.